These 15 T cell receptor beta chains were sequenced from one sample in a study of shared clonotypes between healthy human individuals. TCRdb's table, derived via immunoSEQ multiplex PCR, lists solely in-frame clones and lacks some. The sample lists hundreds of thousands of clones; roughly nine tenths were seen once. CD45RO-negative, CCR7-positively selected cells formed the naive CD8 fraction, excluding terminally differentiated effector memory CD45RA+ cells. The sequenced sample consisted of naive CD8+ T cells sorted from blood. The receptor source for this set is a man aged 25-40 years in good health.

The chain uses TRBV9 and TRBJ2-7; TRBD1 matches 7 bases. The V gene's germline CDR1 is SGDLS and CDR2 YYNGEE. After removal of 3 bases from V and 5 bases from J, the junction contained 8 bases not matched to a gene. CDR3 length: 14 amino acids. CDR3 sequence reads: CASSGLGQNHEQYF. CDR3 nucleotide sequence: TGTGCCAGCAGCGGACTGGGACAGAACCACGAGCAGTACTTC.

J is TRBJ2-1 and V is TRBV6-1; D is possibly TRBD1 or TRBD2 (5 bases each). Per the germline V gene, CDR1 is MNHNS and CDR2 is SASEGT. The V and J ends lost 11 bases and 0 bases respectively, with 11 bases between them. This CDR3 spans 13 amino acids. The CDR3 DNA is TGTGCCCTGCGAGGGGTCTCCTACAATGAGCAGTTCTTC. Translated, it gives CALRGVSYNEQFF.

This clone was counted between two and nine times. The V call is TRBV10-1, the J call TRBJ1-5, with unresolved D. This CDR3 is 14 amino acids long. V was pared by 2 bases and J by 2 bases, with 7 bases between. Germline CDR1 reads WNHNN; CDR2 reads SYGVQD (reference sequence). The CDR3 DNA follows: TGCGCCAGCAGTGAGGCGAGAGGCAATCAGCCCCAGCATTTT. It is translated as CASSEARGNQPQHF.

This chain joins TRBV28 and TRBJ2-2, with 8 bases fitting TRBD2. The CDR3 is 20 residues long. Germline loops: CDR1 MDHEN, CDR2 SYDVKM. Trimming took 2 bases from V and 10 from J; bases not matched to a gene: 24. The DNA for the CDR3 is TGTGCCAGCAGTTTAATTCCCCCATTCCTAGCGGGTTCCCCAGAGGCGGAGCTGTTTTTT. The encoded protein is CASSLIPPFLAGSPEAELFF.

V usage is TRBV28 and J usage is TRBJ2-2; unclear D gene. Germline V gene sequence: CDR1 MDHEN, CDR2 SYDVKM. V was cut by 10 bases and J by 4 bases, with 13 bases left in between. This CDR3 is built from 13 residues. This CDR3 is CATPAVGTGELFF. DNA of the CDR3: TGTGCCACCCCCGCGGTCGGCACCGGGGAGCTGTTTTTT.

V and J are TRBV28 and TRBJ2-3, with 11 bases fitting TRBD2. CDR3 length: 16 amino acids. The germline V gene has CDR1 MDHEN and CDR2 SYDVKM. V was clipped by 3 bases and J by 2 bases; unmatched bases: 4. The CDR3 bases are TGTGCCAGCAGTTTGCTGACTAGCGGGAACACAGATACGCAGTATTTT. Translation gives CASSLLTSGNTDTQYF.

The chain uses TRBV5-6 and TRBJ2-7, with D unresolved. Germline CDR1 and CDR2: SGHDT and YYEEEE. Trimming removed 0 bases from V and 5 bases from J, with 15 bases in between. CDR3 length equals 15 residues. Written as DNA, the CDR3 is TGTGCCAGCAGCTTGGTAGCTAGTTACGTCCACGAGCAGTACTTC. This translates into CASSLVASYVHEQYF.

The chain links TRBV27 to TRBJ2-1; 8 nucleotides match TRBD2. This CDR3 region has 14 residues. Germline assignment: CDR1 MNHEY and CDR2 SMNVEV (reference sequence). V lost 6 bases and J lost 7; bases outside the gene matches: 8. CDR3 sequence (DNA): TGTGCCAGCAGACTAGCGGACACGAGTAATGAGCAGTTCTTC. This gives the protein CASRLADTSNEQFF.

The chain uses TRBV10-2 and TRBJ1-2; D not certain. The CDR3 has 15 residues. Per the germline V gene, CDR1 is WSHSY and CDR2 is SAAADI. V dropped 0 bases and J dropped 7 bases, with 15 bases sitting between them. The CDR3 sequence: CASSESKVARVGYTF. Written as DNA, the CDR3 is TGCGCCAGCAGTGAGTCGAAGGTAGCCCGGGTTGGCTACACCTTC.

The J gene is TRBJ2-7, the V gene TRBV4-3; 7 nucleotides agree with TRBD1. The CDR3 runs 15 residues. Looked up from germline, CDR1 is LGHNA and CDR2 is YSLEER. The ends lost 1 base at V and 0 bases at J; junction bases unmatched: 3. CDR3 sequence reads: CASSQGQGSSYEQYF. The CDR3 DNA follows: TGCGCCAGCAGCCAAGGACAGGGAAGCTCCTACGAGCAGTACTTC.

The J gene is TRBJ2-1, the V gene TRBV4-3; D gene ambiguous. Per the germline V gene, CDR1 is LGHNA and CDR2 is YSLEER. V lost 0 bases and J 10 bases, leaving 16 bases between the germline ends. The CDR3 is 15 amino acids. The CDR3, as DNA: TGCGCCAGCAGCCAAGAAGGTCTTGGGCCTGGCGAGCAGTTCTTC. Protein sequence: CASSQEGLGPGEQFF.

This clone was observed a single time. The rearrangement links TRBV11-2 to TRBJ2-7; TRBD2 matches 7 bases. CDR3 length: 15 residues. CDR1 and CDR2 (germline): SGHAT, FQNNGV. V trimming: 4 bases; J trimming: 2 bases; junction bases outside the gene matches: 8. Here the CDR3 DNA reads TGTGCCAGCAGCTCGCTCGCGGGAGAAACCTACGAGCAGTACTTC. It yields the protein CASSSLAGETYEQYF.

CDR3 protein: CASSLSQGVIYEQYF. The CDR3 nucleotides read TGTGCCAGCAGCTTGAGTCAAGGGGTAATTTACGAGCAGTACTTC. The chain has TRBV5-5 and TRBJ2-7; weak D call: TRBD1 (5 bases). Germline values: CDR1 SGHKS, CDR2 YYEKEE (reference sequence). The CDR3 sequence is 15 residues long. V was trimmed by 1 base and J by 4 bases, leaving 15 bases between them.

The V call is TRBV7-9, the J call TRBJ2-2, with 14 nucleotides matching TRBD2. The CDR3 loop spans 18 amino acids. V shed 4 bases and J 2 bases; nucleotides not matched to a gene: 6. Germline V CDR1 and CDR2: SEHNR, FQNEAQ (reference sequence). CDR3 bases: TGTGCCAGCAGCTGGGGACTAGCGGGAGTCTTAAACACCGGGGAGCTGTTTTTT. Its protein product is CASSWGLAGVLNTGELFF.

This clone was seen only a few times. The chain uses TRBV7-9 and TRBJ2-7; TRBD1 aligns across 10 bases. The CDR3 is made up of 15 amino acids. After removal of 4 bases from V and 0 bases from J, the junction contained 3 bases not matched to a gene. Per germline, CDR1 SEHNR and CDR2 FQNEAQ (reference sequence). The CDR3 nucleotides are TGTGCCAGCAGCTCGACAGGGGGCTCCTCCTACGAGCAGTACTTC. Translation: CASSSTGGSSYEQYF.